This T cell receptor (beta chain) was observed in a study of response to subunit inactivated influenza vaccine. Study observations and caveats: The authors proposed limited new T cell recruitment per seasonal influenza vaccination.

In regard to this clonotype: Antigen specificity is unknown.

Germline CDR1 is SGDLS and CDR2 is YYNGEE. The V gene lost 0 bases and the J gene lost 4 bases, with 12 bases spanning the gap. The CDR3 sequence is 15 residues long. MiXCR, applied by TCRdb to the RT-PCR reads, yields one record per CDR3 protein. The sample lists 150,000 or so distinct CDR3 sequences, about 11% occurring once. This clonotype was obtained from a man aged 50 to 69 who received an inactivated influenza vaccine. The rearrangement links TRBV9 to TRBJ2-3, with D perhaps matching TRBD2 (6 bases). The input for sequencing was CD8+ T cells sorted from PBMCs, taken around 25 months after vaccination. CDR3 sequence (DNA): TGTGCCAGCAGCGTAGCGGGAGATCCACCAGATACGCAGTATTTT. Its protein is CASSVAGDPPDTQYF.